One sample yielded the 18 T cell receptor beta chains listed below, sequenced in a study of early T cells in non-severe SARS-CoV-2 infection. MiXCR was run by TCRdb on the 5' RACE reads, yielding one entry per CDR3 protein. The data show about 71,000 distinct CDR3 sequences, around an eighth seen once. The sample in question was whole blood, obtained at baseline. Source of these receptors: an adult who was a healthcare worker with PCR-confirmed SARS-CoV-2 infection or an uninfected control (not recorded which).

As DNA, the CDR3 is TGTGCCAGCAGCGACCCTACCACATACACAGATACGCAGTATTTT. This codes for CASSDPTTYTDTQYF. This chain connects TRBV28 to TRBJ2-3; D remains ambiguous. Per the germline V gene, CDR1 is MDHEN and CDR2 is SYDVKM. CDR3 size: 15 residues. The V end was cut by 6 bases, the J end by 2 bases, with 15 bases between.

The chain employs TRBV2 and TRBJ2-2, with unresolved D. The CDR3 runs to 15 residues. Germline-derived CDR1 and CDR2 are SNHLY and FYNNEI. V was shortened by 4 bases and J by 1 base, with 10 bases between the two germline ends. The CDR3 DNA sequence: TGTGCCAGCAGTGTAAAACCAGTGAACACCGGGGAGCTGTTTTTT. This translates into CASSVKPVNTGELFF. The full variable domain, completed using reference TRBV2 and TRBJ2-2, is EPEVTQTPSHQVTQMGQEVILRCVPISNHLYFYWYRQILGQKVEFLVSFYNNEISEKSEIFDDQFSVERPDGSNFTLKIRSTKLEDSAMYFCASSVKPVNTGELFFGEGSRLTVL.

Ten or more counts support this clonotype. The chain links TRBV29-1 to TRBJ1-2; D might be TRBD1 (5 bases). Trimming shortened V by 3 bases and J by 3 bases, and 11 bases separated the two germline ends. This CDR3 comprises 13 residues. The germline V gene encodes CDR1 SQVTM and CDR2 ANQGSEA. CDR3 bases: TGCAGCGTTGATGGTGGGGCCCACTATGGCTACACCTTC. Translation gives CSVDGGAHYGYTF.

The chain's CDR3 is CASSHGLFPSTDTQYF. For the CDR3, the DNA is TGTGCCAGCAGTCATGGACTTTTTCCTAGCACAGATACGCAGTATTTT. The rearrangement joins TRBV27 to TRBJ2-3; D is perhaps TRBD2 (5 bases). V lost 5 bases and J 0 bases, leaving 15 bases between the germline ends. From germline, CDR1 is MNHEY and CDR2 SMNVEV (reference sequence). There are 16 residues in the CDR3.

This clonotype was counted many times. This chain links TRBV6-1 with TRBJ1-6; D is unresolved. The CDR3 loop spans 16 amino acids. The V gene's germline CDR1 is MNHNS and CDR2 SASEGT. Trimming left V 4 bases short and J 7 bases short, with 17 bases between. The CDR3, as DNA: TGTGCCAGCAGTGTTCTGGGTGGGGAGAGGAATTCACCCCTCCACTTT. Residues: CASSVLGGERNSPLHF.

The table lists this clonotype with a few counts. The chain has TRBV7-3 and TRBJ2-2; D gene uncertain. Germline V gene data show CDR1 as SGHTA and CDR2 as FQGTGA. The CDR3 is 16 residues long. Trimming removed 3 bases from V and 3 bases from J, with 14 bases in between. CDR3 in amino acids: CASSFYTGHYTGELFF. The CDR3 DNA is TGTGCCAGCAGCTTCTACACGGGTCACTACACCGGGGAGCTGTTTTTT.

This clonotype has a count of ten or more. The chain joins TRBV5-5 to TRBJ2-2, with D perhaps TRBD1 (5 bases). Germline V gene lookup returns CDR1 SGHKS and CDR2 YYEKEE (reference sequence). The V end was cut by 1 base, the J end by 5 bases, with 15 bases between. This CDR3 region has 16 residues. The CDR3 coding sequence is TGTGCCAGCAGCTTGTTGACAGCCGTACCGACCGGGGAGCTGTTTTTT. Translation: CASSLLTAVPTGELFF.

This clonotype was detected only a few times. CDR3 sequence reads: CASRVRINSPLHF. The CDR3 nucleotides read TGTGCCAGCAGAGTGAGGATAAATTCACCCCTCCACTTT. V gene TRBV27 combines with J gene TRBJ1-6, with no clear D. V was trimmed by 6 bases and J by 7 bases, leaving 10 bases between them. The length of the CDR3 is 13 residues. The germline CDR1 and CDR2 sequences are MNHEY and SMNVEV (reference sequence).

The rearrangement uses TRBV10-3 and TRBJ2-1; 10 bases map to TRBD2. The CDR3 has 17 residues. Per the germline V gene, CDR1 is ENHRY and CDR2 is SYGVKD. V lost 0 bases, J lost 3 bases, and 5 bases stayed unmatched. CDR3: CAISESTTSGIYNEQFF. In DNA, the CDR3 is TGTGCCATCAGTGAGTCGACAACTAGCGGGATCTACAATGAGCAGTTCTTC.

The chain links TRBV28 to TRBJ2-7, with 7 bases identical to TRBD2. The V and J ends lost 5 bases and 3 bases, in that order; junction bases with no gene match: 1. Germline CDR1 MDHEN, CDR2 SYDVKM. The length of the CDR3 is 12 residues. The CDR3 loop is CASSGGGYEQYF. For the CDR3, the DNA is TGTGCCAGCAGTGGGGGGGGCTACGAGCAGTACTTC. The complete variable domain, with remaining parts taken from reference TRBV28 and TRBJ2-7, reads DVKVTQSSRYLVKRTGEKVFLECVQDMDHENMFWYRQDPGLGLRLIYFSYDVKMKEKGDIPEGYSVSREKKERFSLILESASTNQTSMYLCASSGGGYEQYFGPGTRLTVT.

Worth noting for this clonotype: Germline is not matched at one junction end, which may reflect a read error. The CDR3 DNA reads TGTGCCAGCAGATTAGCATCGGGGGCGAGTAGCAATCAGCCCCAGCATTTT. This gives the protein CASRLASGASSNQPQHF. The chain employs TRBV7-2 and TRBJ1-5; weak D call: TRBD1 (6 bases). This CDR3 is built from 17 residues. Germline assignment: CDR1 SGHTA and CDR2 FQGNSA.

The sample holds many counts of this clonotype. The chain has TRBV2 and TRBJ1-5, with D possibly matching TRBD1 (5 bases). The CDR3 is 14 amino acids. Germline-derived CDR1 and CDR2 are SNHLY and FYNNEI. V lost 2 bases, J lost 7 bases, and 12 bases lay in between. The CDR3 DNA reads as TGTGCCAGCAGTGAAATCAGGGAAGGACAGCCCCAGCATTTT. Protein product: CASSEIREGQPQHF. The full variable domain, rest sourced from reference TRBV2 and TRBJ1-5, is EPEVTQTPSHQVTQMGQEVILRCVPISNHLYFYWYRQILGQKVEFLVSFYNNEISEKSEIFDDQFSVERPDGSNFTLKIRSTKLEDSAMYFCASSEIREGQPQHFGDGTRLSIL.

The chain links TRBV6-5 to TRBJ1-2, with 7 bases aligning to TRBD1. The J segment lost 4 bases and the V segment lost 0 bases, leaving 11 bases of the junction unmatched. CDR3 length: 17 amino acids. CDR1 MNHEY and CDR2 SVGAGI come from the germline V gene. CDR3 sequence: CASSYSAALDRAYGYTF. The CDR3 DNA sequence: TGTGCCAGCAGTTACTCCGCGGCCCTCGACAGGGCCTATGGCTACACCTTC.

This clonotype was counted only a few times. The rearrangement uses TRBV7-8 and TRBJ1-3, with 8 nucleotides matching TRBD1. Trimming cost V 2 bases and J 2 bases; bases outside gene matches: 2. Germline V lookup: CDR1 SGHVS, CDR2 FQNEAQ. The CDR3 runs 15 residues. The CDR3 coding sequence is TGTGCCAGCAGCTTACAGGGGGCTCCTGGAAACACCATATATTTT. Its protein is CASSLQGAPGNTIYF. The full variable domain, completed using reference TRBV7-8 and TRBJ1-3, is GAGVSQSPRYKVAKRGQDVALRCDPISGHVSLFWYQQALGQGPEFLTYFQNEAQLDKSGLPSDRFFAERPEGSVSTLKIQRTQQEDSAVYLCASSLQGAPGNTIYFGEGSWLTVV.

The chain combines TRBV9 with TRBJ2-7, with D perhaps TRBD2 (6 bases). CDR1 is SGDLS, CDR2 YYNGEE, per germline. Trimming shortened V by 2 bases and J by 9 bases, and 15 bases separated the two germline ends. The CDR3 has 13 amino acids. CDR3: CASSVRLDGAQYF. CDR3 in DNA: TGTGCCAGCAGCGTCAGACTAGATGGTGCGCAGTACTTC.

Many counts were recorded for this clonotype. The chain recombines TRBV2 with TRBJ2-6; no clear D gene. This CDR3 spans 16 amino acids. The V gene lost 7 bases and the J gene lost 1 base, with 14 bases spanning the gap. Germline V gene lookup returns CDR1 SNHLY and CDR2 FYNNEI. This CDR3 is CASNILTVSGANVLTF. The DNA of the CDR3 is TGTGCCAGCAACATACTCACCGTTTCTGGGGCCAACGTCCTGACTTTC.

The CDR3 region is CASSLTGGRETQYF. The CDR3 bases are TGTGCCAGCAGCCTGACAGGGGGAAGAGAGACCCAGTACTTC. This chain links TRBV7-8 with TRBJ2-5; 9 nucleotides match TRBD1. Trimming cost V 5 bases and J 4 bases; bases outside gene matches: 5. The CDR3 runs to 14 residues. In germline, CDR1 is SGHVS, CDR2 FQNEAQ.

The CDR3: CASNNRGSLYGYTF. In nucleotides, the CDR3 is TGTGCCAGCAACAACAGGGGCTCCCTCTATGGCTACACCTTC. The V gene is TRBV7-2, the J gene TRBJ1-2, with 7 nucleotides matching TRBD1. The germline gives CDR1 SGHTA, CDR2 FQGNSA. CDR3 length: 14 amino acids. The J segment lost 4 bases and the V segment lost 7 bases, leaving 9 bases of the junction unmatched.